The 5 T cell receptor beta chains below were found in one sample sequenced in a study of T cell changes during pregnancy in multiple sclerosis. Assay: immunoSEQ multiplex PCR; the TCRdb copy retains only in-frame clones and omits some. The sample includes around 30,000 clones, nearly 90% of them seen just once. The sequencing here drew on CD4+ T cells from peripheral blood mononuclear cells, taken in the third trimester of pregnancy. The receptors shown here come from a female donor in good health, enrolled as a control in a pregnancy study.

In DNA form, the CDR3 reads TGTGCCAGCAGCTCGTCCGGGACAGGGATGAACACTGAAGCTTTCTTT. Translation: CASSSSGTGMNTEAFF. J is TRBJ1-1 and V is TRBV7-8; TRBD1 agrees at 9 bases. Looked up from germline, CDR1 is SGHVS and CDR2 is FQNEAQ. V lost 4 bases, J lost 0 bases, and 6 bases stayed unmatched. This CDR3 comprises 16 residues.

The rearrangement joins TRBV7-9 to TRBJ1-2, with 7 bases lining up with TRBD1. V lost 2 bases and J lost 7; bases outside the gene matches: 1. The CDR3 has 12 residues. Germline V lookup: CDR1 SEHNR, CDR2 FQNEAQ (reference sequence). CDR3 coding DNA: TGTGCCAGCAGCTTAAGGGACAGTGGCTACACCTTC. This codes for CASSLRDSGYTF.

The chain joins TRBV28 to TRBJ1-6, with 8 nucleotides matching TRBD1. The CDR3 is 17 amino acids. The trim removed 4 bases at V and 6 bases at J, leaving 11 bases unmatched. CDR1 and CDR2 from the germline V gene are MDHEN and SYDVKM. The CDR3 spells CASSSRQGMGSNSPLHF. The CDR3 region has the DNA TGTGCCAGCAGTTCCCGACAGGGGATGGGTAGTAATTCACCCCTCCACTTT.

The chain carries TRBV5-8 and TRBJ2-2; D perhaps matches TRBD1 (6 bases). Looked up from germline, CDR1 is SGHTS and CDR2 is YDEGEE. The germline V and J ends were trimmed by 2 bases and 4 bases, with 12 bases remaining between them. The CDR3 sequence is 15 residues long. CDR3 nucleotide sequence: TGTGCCAGCAGCTTACAGGGCGTCGGCACCGGGGAGCTGTTTTTT. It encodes CASSLQGVGTGELFF.

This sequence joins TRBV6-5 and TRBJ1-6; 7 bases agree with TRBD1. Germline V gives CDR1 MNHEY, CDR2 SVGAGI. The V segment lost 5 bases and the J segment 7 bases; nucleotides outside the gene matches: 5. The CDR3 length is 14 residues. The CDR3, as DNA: TGTGCCAGCAGTGGGGGCAGGGGGAATTCACCCCTCCACTTT. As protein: CASSGGRGNSPLHF.